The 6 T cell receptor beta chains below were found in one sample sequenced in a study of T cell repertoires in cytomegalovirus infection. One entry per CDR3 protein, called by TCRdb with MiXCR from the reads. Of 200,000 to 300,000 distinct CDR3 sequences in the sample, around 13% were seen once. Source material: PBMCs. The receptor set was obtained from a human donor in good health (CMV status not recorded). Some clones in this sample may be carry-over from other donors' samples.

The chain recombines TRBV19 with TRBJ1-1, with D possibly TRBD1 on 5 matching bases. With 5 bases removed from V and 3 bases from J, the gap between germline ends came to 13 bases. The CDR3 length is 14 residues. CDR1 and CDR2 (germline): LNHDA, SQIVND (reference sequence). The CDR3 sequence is CASSSGTLDTEAFF. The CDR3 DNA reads TGTGCCAGTAGTTCAGGGACCTTGGACACTGAAGCTTTCTTT.

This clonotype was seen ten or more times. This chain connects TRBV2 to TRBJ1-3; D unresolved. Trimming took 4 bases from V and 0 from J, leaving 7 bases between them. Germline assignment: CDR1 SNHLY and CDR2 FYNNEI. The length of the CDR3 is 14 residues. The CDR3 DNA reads TGTGCCAGCAGTGCTTTCAGCTCTGGAAACACCATATATTTT. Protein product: CASSAFSSGNTIYF.

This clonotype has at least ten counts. CDR3 bases: TGTGCCAGCAGCTTAGTCGGGAGTATTACCGGGGAGCTGTTTTTT. It encodes CASSLVGSITGELFF. The chain uses TRBV7-8 and TRBJ2-2; perhaps TRBD2 as D (6 bases). The V and J ends lost 1 base and 5 bases respectively, with 11 bases between them. This CDR3 spans 15 amino acids. Germline values: CDR1 SGHVS, CDR2 FQNEAQ.

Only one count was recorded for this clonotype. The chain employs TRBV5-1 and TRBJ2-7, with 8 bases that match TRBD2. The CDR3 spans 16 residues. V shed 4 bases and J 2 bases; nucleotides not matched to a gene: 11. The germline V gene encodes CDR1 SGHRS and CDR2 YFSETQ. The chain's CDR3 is CASSASRGGPAYEQYF. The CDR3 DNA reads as TGCGCCAGCAGCGCAAGTCGGGGGGGCCCCGCCTACGAGCAGTACTTC.

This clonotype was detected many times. CDR3 sequence (DNA): TGTGCCACCGCGCCCAGGGCCTACGAGCAGTACTTC. Translation: CATAPRAYEQYF. The V gene is TRBV28, the J gene TRBJ2-7; TRBD1 is a possible D gene (5 bases). Germline lookup yields CDR1 MDHEN and CDR2 SYDVKM. This CDR3 is built from 12 residues. The V end lost 10 bases, the J end lost 2 bases, and 12 bases lay between the germline ends. The whole variable domain, filled in from reference TRBV28 and TRBJ2-7, reads DVKVTQSSRYLVKRTGEKVFLECVQDMDHENMFWYRQDPGLGLRLIYFSYDVKMKEKGDIPEGYSVSREKKERFSLILESASTNQTSMYLCATAPRAYEQYFGPGTRLTVT.

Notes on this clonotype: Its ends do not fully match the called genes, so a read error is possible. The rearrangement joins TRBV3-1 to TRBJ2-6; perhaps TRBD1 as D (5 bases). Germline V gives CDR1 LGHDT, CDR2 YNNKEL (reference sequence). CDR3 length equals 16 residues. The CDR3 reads CTSSPRQGYGANVLTF. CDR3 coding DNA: TGTACCAGCAGCCCCCGTCAGGGTTATGGGGCCAACGTCCTGACTTTC.